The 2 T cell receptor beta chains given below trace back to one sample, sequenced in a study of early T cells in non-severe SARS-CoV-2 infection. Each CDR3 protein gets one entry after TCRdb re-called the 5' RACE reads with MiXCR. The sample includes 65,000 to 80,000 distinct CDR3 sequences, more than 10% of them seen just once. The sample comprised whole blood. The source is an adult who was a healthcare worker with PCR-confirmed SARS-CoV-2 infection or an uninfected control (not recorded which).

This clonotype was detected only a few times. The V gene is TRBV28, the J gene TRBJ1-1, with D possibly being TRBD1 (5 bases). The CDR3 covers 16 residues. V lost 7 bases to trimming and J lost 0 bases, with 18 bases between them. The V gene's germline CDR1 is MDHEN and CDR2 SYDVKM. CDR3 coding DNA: TGTGCCAGCATCCCACCCCCGGACAACCTGAACACTGAAGCTTTCTTT. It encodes CASIPPPDNLNTEAFF.

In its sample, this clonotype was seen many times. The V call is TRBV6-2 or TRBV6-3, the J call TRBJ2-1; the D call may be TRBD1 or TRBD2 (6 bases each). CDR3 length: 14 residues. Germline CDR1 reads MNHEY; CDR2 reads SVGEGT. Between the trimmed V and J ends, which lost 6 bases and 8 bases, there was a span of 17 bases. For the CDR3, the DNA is TGTGCCAGCAGCGTAGGGGGGCAGGAGGATGAGCAGTTCTTC. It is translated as CASSVGGQEDEQFF.